A selection of T cell receptor beta chains follows, all from one sample in a study of blood T cell repertoires in COVID-19. Repertoires were generated with immunoSEQ multiplex PCR, while TCRdb's copy carries only in-frame clones and drops some. The sample has 150,000 to 200,000 clones; around nine tenths are singletons. Sequencing was done on a sample of peripheral blood. These receptors were obtained from a woman older than 75 with COVID-19, enrolled during active disease. Both conserved end residues are part of each CDR3. D genes are given only for firm matches. Size values are once, few and many counts, or a class for expanded clones, and some rows have none.

clone size,V gene,J gene,D gene,CDR3 DNA,CDR3 protein
NA,TRBV5-6,TRBJ1-2,TRBD1,TGTGCCAGCAGCATACCGGGACAGGGCTACTATGGCTACACCTTC,CASSIPGQGYYGYTF
NA,TRBV7-9,TRBJ2-3,TRBD2,TGTGCCAGCACCCCGCCGGGACTAGGCACAGATACGCAGTATTTT,CASTPPGLGTDTQYF
NA,TRBV9,TRBJ1-2,NA,TGTGCCAGCAGCGTAGTGGATGACAGCTATGGCTACACCTTC,CASSVVDDSYGYTF
once,TRBV27,TRBJ1-4,NA,TGTGCCAGCAGTTTTAGCGGGACGCGGCTGGGCACTAATGAAAAACTGTTTTTT,CASSFSGTRLGTNEKLFF
NA,TRBV19,TRBJ2-4,TRBD1,TGTGCCAGTAGCCCTGAGGCTACAGGGGCGCCGACCAAAAACATTCAGTACTTC,CASSPEATGAPTKNIQYF
NA,TRBV19,TRBJ1-2,TRBD1,TGTGCCAGTAGGATACAGGGGGCTCACTATGGCTACACCTTC,CASRIQGAHYGYTF
NA,TRBV11-3,TRBJ2-1,TRBD2,TGTGCCAGCAGCTTAAGTCCCAGCGGGATGGCGTACAATGAGCAGTTCTTC,CASSLSPSGMAYNEQFF
NA,TRBV2,TRBJ2-2,TRBD1,TGTGCCAGCAGGGACAGGGATCATTCCGGGGAGCTGTTTTTT,CASRDRDHSGELFF
NA,TRBV7-2,TRBJ1-1,NA,TGTGCCAGCAGCCGGGACACCACGAACACTGAAGCTTTCTTT,CASSRDTTNTEAFF
NA,TRBV27,TRBJ1-5,NA,TGTGCCAGCAGTTTACAGGCCCCGGCCAATCAGCCCCAGCATTTT,CASSLQAPANQPQHF
NA,TRBV7-3,TRBJ1-2,NA,TGTGCCAGCAGCTTTAATTTGGCAGCCGGGGTGGACTATGGCTACACCTTC,CASSFNLAAGVDYGYTF
NA,TRBV5-1,TRBJ2-6,TRBD1,TGCGCCAGCAGGCCCGGGACAGCCAGCAGCTCTGGGGCCAACGTCCTGACTTTC,CASRPGTASSSGANVLTF
NA,TRBV19,TRBJ1-5,NA,TGTGCCAGTAGCAGAAGGGGCGATCAGCCCCAGCATTTT,CASSRRGDQPQHF
NA,TRBV5-1,TRBJ2-4,NA,TGCGCCAGCAGCTTCGGACAGAGCCTTGGCGGCATTCAGTACTTC,CASSFGQSLGGIQYF
NA,TRBV6-5,TRBJ1-2,TRBD1,TGTGCCAGCAGCCTCACAGGGGGAGCTAACTATGGCTACACCTTC,CASSLTGGANYGYTF
NA,TRBV19,TRBJ2-2,NA,TGTGCCAGTAGTATAGATGTGACACGTAACACCGGGGAGCTGTTTTTT,CASSIDVTRNTGELFF
NA,TRBV18,TRBJ1-2,TRBD1,TGTGCCAGCTCACCAAACAAGCTCGGGACAGGGGCTTATTATGGCTACACCTTC,CASSPNKLGTGAYYGYTF
once,TRBV11-2,TRBJ2-3,NA,TGTGCCAGCAGCTTTCACAGTTCAGATACGCAGTATTTT,CASSFHSSDTQYF
NA,TRBV7-2,TRBJ1-2,NA,TGTGCCAGCAGCGCGAGAGTTAACTATGGCTACACCTTC,CASSARVNYGYTF
NA,TRBV7-9,TRBJ1-5,TRBD1,TGTGCCAGCAGCTTACAGACAGGGATGAGCAATCAGCCCCAGCATTTT,CASSLQTGMSNQPQHF
NA,TRBV28,TRBJ1-1,NA,TGTGCCAGCAGTTTGGCCGGGGGGCTTGGGGCCACTGAAGCTTTCTTT,CASSLAGGLGATEAFF
NA,TRBV27,TRBJ1-2,NA,TGTGCCAGCAGTTCTTCCCATGGGGGGGCACGGTATGGCTACACCTTC,CASSSSHGGARYGYTF
NA,TRBV3-1/TRBV3-2,TRBJ1-3,NA,TGTGCCAGCAGCCCGGTGGGACACTACTCTGGAAACACCATATATTTT,CASSPVGHYSGNTIYF
NA,TRBV19,TRBJ2-5,NA,TGTGCCAGTAGTATCGCGACCGTTCCGGGGGAGACCCAGTACTTC,CASSIATVPGETQYF
NA,TRBV5-1,TRBJ2-7,TRBD2,TGCGCCAGCAGCCCGGGGGGGGACCGAAGACCCTACGAGCAGTACTTC,CASSPGGDRRPYEQYF
NA,TRBV6-5,TRBJ2-5,NA,TGTGCCAGCAGTTACTCGATGGTGGCGGGAGAGACCCAGTACTTC,CASSYSMVAGETQYF
NA,TRBV4-2,TRBJ2-7,NA,TGTGCCAGCAGCCAAGATGTGGAGCCGATGCGCGAGCAGTACTTC,CASSQDVEPMREQYF
NA,TRBV24-1,TRBJ1-2,NA,TGTGCCACCAGTGATTTAGGAGATGGCTACACCTTC,CATSDLGDGYTF
NA,TRBV7-9,TRBJ2-5,TRBD1,TGTGCCAGCAGCCTAGGGACAGGGGGGGAGACCCAGTACTTC,CASSLGTGGETQYF
once,TRBV20-1,TRBJ1-1,NA,TGCAGTGCTAGTCCACAACAGGGCCGAACGGCTGAAGCTTTCTTT,CSASPQQGRTAEAFF
NA,TRBV25-1,TRBJ1-6,TRBD1,TGTGCCAGCAGCGAACAGGGGACAGTCTATAATTCACCCCTCCACTTT,CASSEQGTVYNSPLHF
NA,TRBV27,TRBJ1-2,TRBD1,TGTGCCAGCAGTTCCCAGGGACAGGGTTGGGGCTACACCTTC,CASSSQGQGWGYTF